A single sample gave rise to the 13 T cell receptor beta chains below, sequenced in a study of blood T cell repertoires in COVID-19. TCRdb's copy holds only in-frame clones and misses some; the assay was immunoSEQ multiplex PCR. Of some 14,000 clones detected, roughly 80% appear once; the ten largest clones hold roughly 9.7%. What was sequenced was peripheral blood. These receptors all stem from a human donor in a cohort sampled during active COVID-19.

The rearrangement links TRBV5-1 to TRBJ2-5, with TRBD1 identical over 9 bases. The CDR3 is 16 residues long. Germline CDR1 reads SGHRS; CDR2 reads YFSETQ. V shed 4 bases and J 4 bases; nucleotides not matched to a gene: 11. CDR3 coding DNA: TGCGCCAGCAGCAAGACCCGCGGGACAGGGTTAGAGACCCAGTACTTC. Protein sequence: CASSKTRGTGLETQYF.

V is TRBV28 and J is TRBJ1-5, with 7 positions matching TRBD1. The J segment lost 3 bases and the V segment lost 2 bases, leaving 7 bases of the junction unmatched. The germline gives CDR1 MDHEN, CDR2 SYDVKM. The CDR3 is made up of 16 amino acids. The CDR3 DNA is TGTGCCAGCAGTTTAGCAGGGGGTACGGTCAATCAGCCCCAGCATTTT. Encoded protein: CASSLAGGTVNQPQHF.

The V and J genes are TRBV5-1 and TRBJ2-3; D is perhaps TRBD2 (6 bases). CDR3 length: 17 amino acids. The germline V gene has CDR1 SGHRS and CDR2 YFSETQ. V lost 0 bases and J lost 1, with 15 bases in between. CDR3 DNA: TGCGCCAGCAGCTTGGGAGTTATCGGCGGGGGCACAGATACGCAGTATTTT. This sequence encodes CASSLGVIGGGTDTQYF.

As DNA, the CDR3 is TGTGCCAGCAGTCCAGGACTAGCGGGGCGAACCGGAGATACGCAGTATTTT. Protein product: CASSPGLAGRTGDTQYF. The genes are TRBV27 and TRBJ2-3; TRBD2 matches at 12 bases. The CDR3 spans 17 residues. The V segment lost 5 bases and the J segment 5 bases; nucleotides outside the gene matches: 11. CDR1 is MNHEY and CDR2 is SMNVEV in the germline V gene (reference sequence).

The chain combines TRBV7-9 with TRBJ2-6; TRBD1 matches 8 bases. The CDR3 is 16 amino acids. CDR1 and CDR2 (germline): SEHNR, FQNEAQ (reference sequence). The V and J ends lost 2 bases and 4 bases, in that order; junction bases with no gene match: 4. This chain's CDR3 is CASSLQGAPGANVLTF. Written as DNA, the CDR3 is TGTGCCAGCAGCTTACAGGGGGCGCCCGGGGCCAACGTCCTGACTTTC.

The chain links TRBV9 to TRBJ2-3; 10 bases are shared with TRBD2. Trimming took 0 bases from V and 1 from J; bases not matched to a gene: 5. This CDR3 region has 17 residues. Germline CDR1 reads SGDLS; CDR2 reads YYNGEE. The CDR3 loop is CASSVVASGSGTDTQYF. The CDR3, as DNA: TGTGCCAGCAGCGTAGTGGCTAGCGGGAGCGGCACAGATACGCAGTATTTT.

This clone turned up a few times. The rearrangement joins TRBV27 to TRBJ2-1; 7 bases are a match to TRBD2. The ends lost 5 bases at V and 8 bases at J; junction bases unmatched: 12. The CDR3 loop spans 15 amino acids. The germline gives CDR1 MNHEY, CDR2 SMNVEV (reference sequence). CDR3 nucleotides: TGTGCCAGCAGTATAGATGTGACTAGCATCCATGAGCAGTTCTTC. The encoded protein is CASSIDVTSIHEQFF.

The rearrangement uses TRBV6-6 and TRBJ1-5, with D perhaps TRBD1 (5 bases). In germline, CDR1 is MNHNY, CDR2 SVGAGI (reference sequence). V was trimmed by 2 bases and J by 5 bases, leaving 10 bases between them. The CDR3 runs 14 residues. The CDR3 is CASSYGGVDQPQHF. The CDR3, as DNA: TGTGCCAGCAGTTACGGGGGGGTAGATCAGCCCCAGCATTTT.

The count of this clone is one. The chain combines TRBV6-5 with TRBJ2-5; D is undetermined. The CDR3 covers 11 residues. CDR1 is MNHEY and CDR2 is SVGAGI in the germline V gene. Trimming removed 8 bases from V and 3 bases from J, with 7 bases in between. CDR3 in amino acids: CASSTEETQYF. The CDR3 coding sequence is TGTGCCAGCTCTACAGAAGAGACCCAGTACTTC.

The V gene is TRBV19, the J gene TRBJ1-6, with 7 nucleotides matching TRBD1. The CDR3 runs to 16 residues. With V trimmed by 4 bases and J by 1 base, 4 bases remained unmatched. Germline lookup yields CDR1 LNHDA and CDR2 SQIVND (reference sequence). The CDR3, as DNA: TGTGCCAGTAGTAGCAGGGGGATGTCCTATAATTCACCCCTCCACTTT. Translated: CASSSRGMSYNSPLHF.

This clone was observed a single time. J is TRBJ1-3 and V is TRBV6-1; D unresolved. The CDR3 is made up of 15 amino acids. With 3 bases removed from V and 0 bases from J, the gap between germline ends came to 9 bases. Germline V gives CDR1 MNHNS, CDR2 SASEGT. The CDR3, as DNA: TGTGCCAGCAGTGAGGGAGCAAACTCTGGAAACACCATATATTTT. Translating it yields CASSEGANSGNTIYF.

CDR3 DNA sequence: TGCAGCGTGCGACAGGGACACATGAACACTGAAGCTTTCTTT. Translating it yields CSVRQGHMNTEAFF. The J gene is TRBJ1-1, the V gene TRBV29-1; 7 bases are shared with TRBD1. Germline CDR1 SQVTM, CDR2 ANQGSEA. After removal of 6 bases from V and 0 bases from J, the junction contained 7 bases not matched to a gene. The CDR3 consists of 14 residues.

This sequence joins TRBV5-1 and TRBJ2-2; maybe TRBD1 (6 bases). Germline V gene lookup returns CDR1 SGHRS and CDR2 YFSETQ. This CDR3 has 15 amino acids. Trimming removed 7 bases at V and 5 bases at J, with 18 bases between. CDR3 sequence: CASAKDSSGTGELFF. The CDR3 DNA reads TGCGCCAGCGCTAAGGACAGCAGTGGGACCGGGGAGCTGTTTTTT.